The source of this T cell receptor beta chain is a study of shared clonotypes between healthy human individuals. TCRdb's table, derived via immunoSEQ multiplex PCR, lists solely in-frame clones and lacks some. The data show some 2.1 million clones, 95% seen once. The receptor was derived from a man aged 18 to 30 in good health. Sequenced: naive CD4+ T cells sorted from blood. Documented subset: CD45RA+ positively selected.

CDR3 amino acids: CASTTDRGRVSPLHF. DNA of the CDR3: TGTGCCAGCACTACGGACAGGGGAAGGGTTTCACCCCTCCACTTT. V usage is TRBV2 and J usage is TRBJ1-6; TRBD1 matches 9 bases. This CDR3 contains 15 residues. CDR1 SNHLY and CDR2 FYNNEI come from the germline V gene. V shed 7 bases and J 9 bases; nucleotides not matched to a gene: 10.